The TCR beta chain described here comes from a study of blood T cell repertoires in COVID-19. Trimming took 5 bases from V and 7 from J, leaving 12 bases between them. The CDR3 runs 13 residues. Under the authors' procedure: From reference gene primer amplification, estimates of nucleated cell counts were derived. Using immunoSEQ multiplex PCR, the repertoire was profiled, and TCRdb retains in-frame clones only, with some absent. That table furnishes V, J and clone size, whereas the DNA furnished D and trimming. Here the sample spans over 200,000 clones, roughly nine tenths being singletons. This receptor was obtained from a man in his forties who had recovered from COVID-19. The V call is TRBV12-3 or TRBV12-4, the J call TRBJ2-1; D perhaps matches TRBD2 (6 bases). Sequenced material: peripheral blood. In DNA form, the CDR3 reads TGTGCCAGCAGTCAAATGGGGGGAAATGAGCAGTTCTTC. This codes for CASSQMGGNEQFF.